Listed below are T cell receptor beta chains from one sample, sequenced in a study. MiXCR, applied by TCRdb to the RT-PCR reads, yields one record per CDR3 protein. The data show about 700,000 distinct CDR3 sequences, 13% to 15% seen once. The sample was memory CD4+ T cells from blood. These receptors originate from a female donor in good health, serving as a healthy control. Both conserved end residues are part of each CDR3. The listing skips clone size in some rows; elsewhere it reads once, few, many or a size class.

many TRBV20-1 CSARNPKSIGELFF
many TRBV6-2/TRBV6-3 CASSWGPGLEAFF
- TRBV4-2 CASSQDGTEAFF
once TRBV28 CASSTSGMVNNSPLHF
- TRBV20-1 CSAYGQGLNQPQHF
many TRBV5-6 CASSPMGDRATGELFF
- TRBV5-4 CASSSGQRVDYGYTF
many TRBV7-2 CASSLRGQGLGRTEAFF
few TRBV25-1 CASSARDRGDQETQYF
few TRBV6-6 CASRYPQGTQETQYF
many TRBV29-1 CSVAYYNEQFF
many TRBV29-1 CSVKRATEAFF
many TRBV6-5 CASRSGQGAQPQHF
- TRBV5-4 CASSSSSGSSDTQYF
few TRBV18 CASSPREGYTF
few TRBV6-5 CASTRHGGWGYTF
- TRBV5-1 CASSPGTGAYSNEKLFF
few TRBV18 CASSPLGVAGVNEQFF
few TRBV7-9 CASSGASGGAGETQYF
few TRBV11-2 CASSLVGLAGGYGGTDTQYF
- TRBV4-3 CASSQDRVGYNEQFF
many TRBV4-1 CASSQEPHPTEAFF
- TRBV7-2 CASSLGPGGWTEAFF
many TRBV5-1 CASRGTPQETQYF
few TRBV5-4 CASSLETGLGYTF
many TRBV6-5 CASRSDRVAYEQYF
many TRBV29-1 CSVGETGHNEQFF
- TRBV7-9 CASSLGRLISGNTIYF
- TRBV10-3 CAIRWTGRTDTQYF
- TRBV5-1 CASRPPEGGDYGYTF
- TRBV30 CAWTMATNEKLFF
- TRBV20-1 CSARAFSGGGGYTF
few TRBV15 CATRNRGRAVGEQFF
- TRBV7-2 CATSLAGISYEQYF
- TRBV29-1 CSVETDLAHEQYF
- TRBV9 CASTRIGTSQLYWFF
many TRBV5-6 CASSWGSGYTF
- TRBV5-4 CASSLWGTSAGELFF
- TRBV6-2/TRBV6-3 CASSPDMTGSRRYTF
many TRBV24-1 CATSDHGGNQETQYF